The 17 T cell receptor beta chains presented below share a single source sample, sequenced in a study of shared clonotypes between healthy human individuals (TCRdb year 2020). CD8 naive samples were CD45RO-negative cells positively selected for CCR7, giving a CD45RA+CCR7+ population that excluded TemRA cells. Library preparation employed the immunoSEQ multiplex PCR assay. The immuneACCESS repertoire file appears here via TCRdb, limited to in-frame rearrangements. These files lack a portion of the clones; in checked studies, under half of the deficit traces to unresolved V genes, and the cause of the others is not known. The sample table contains about 2.2 million clones; only one count was recorded for just over 90% of them. The leading ten clones occupy more than 1.5% of the sample. The specimen was naive CD8+ T cells from PBMCs. The cell subset or site label corresponds to: CD45RA+CCR7+. The receptors were gathered from a man younger than 30 in good health. Some clones in this sample may be carry-over from other donors' samples.

The chain employs TRBV27 and TRBJ1-2, with D possibly matching TRBD1 (6 bases). Germline V CDR1 and CDR2: MNHEY, SMNVEV (reference sequence). CDR3 length: 16 amino acids. Trimming shortened V by 3 bases and J by 3 bases, and 17 bases separated the two germline ends. The CDR3 DNA reads as TGTGCCAGCAGTTTTTACAGGGAGTTGGGGCACTATGGCTACACCTTC. Its translation: CASSFYRELGHYGYTF.

CDR3 nucleotides: TGTGCCAGCAGTTTATGGGGGACAGGGATCAATGAGCAGTTCTTC. Translating gives CASSLWGTGINEQFF. The chain uses TRBV27 and TRBJ2-1; 9 bases agree with TRBD1. Per the germline V gene, CDR1 is MNHEY and CDR2 is SMNVEV (reference sequence). This CDR3 is 15 amino acids long. V dropped 1 base and J dropped 6; count of bases not matched to a gene: 4.

Details on this clone: Other DNA sequences in the same sample also yield this CDR3. This chain joins TRBV6-5 and TRBJ1-2; TRBD1 might be the D (5 bases). Between the trimmed V and J ends, which lost 0 bases and 5 bases, there was a span of 10 bases. The CDR3 runs 14 residues. Germline loops: CDR1 MNHEY, CDR2 SVGAGI. CDR3 loop: CASSYSKGSYGYTF. CDR3 coding DNA: TGTGCCAGCAGTTACTCGAAGGGGAGTTATGGCTACACCTTC.

Remarks on this clone: Distinct nucleotide sequences in the sample also encode this CDR3. V usage is TRBV30 and J usage is TRBJ2-7; D gene uncertain. The length of the CDR3 is 11 residues. Trimming cost V 1 base and J 2 bases, with 3 bases left between them. Germline CDR1 GTSNPN, CDR2 SVGIG (reference sequence). The DNA of the CDR3 is TGTGCCTGGAGTGGTCCCTACGAGCAGTACTTC. Protein product: CAWSGPYEQYF.

This chain connects TRBV4-1 to TRBJ2-3; D gene uncertain. The CDR3 consists of 15 residues. V was pared by 1 base and J by 2 bases, with 10 bases between. Per germline, CDR1 MGHRA and CDR2 YSYEKL. The chain's CDR3 is CASSQGNLVTDTQYF. CDR3 nucleotide sequence: TGCGCCAGCAGCCAAGGAAACCTGGTCACAGATACGCAGTATTTT.

This clone was observed a few times. The CDR3 nucleotides are TGTGCCAGCAGTGCATCCGGTCAGCCCCAGCATTTT. As protein: CASSASGQPQHF. The genes are TRBV2 and TRBJ1-5; D unclear. This CDR3 has 12 residues. CDR1 SNHLY and CDR2 FYNNEI come from the germline V gene. Deletions cut 4 bases from V and 6 bases from J, with 7 bases between.

There are a few counts of this clone. Other DNA sequences in this sample translate to the same CDR3. The chain links TRBV9 to TRBJ2-3; D is undetermined. CDR1 and CDR2 from the germline V gene are SGDLS and YYNGEE. The CDR3 is made up of 13 amino acids. Trimming removed 0 bases from V and 4 bases from J, with 6 bases in between. The CDR3 DNA reads as TGTGCCAGCAGCGTAGGCTCCCCAGATACGCAGTATTTT. It codes for CASSVGSPDTQYF.

The J gene is TRBJ1-2, the V gene TRBV29-1; no clear D gene. The CDR3 totals 12 residues. V was pared by 4 bases and J by 1 base, with 7 bases between. Germline V gives CDR1 SQVTM, CDR2 ANQGSEA. The chain's CDR3 is CSVVRDNYGYTF. Written as DNA, the CDR3 is TGCAGCGTTGTGCGGGATAACTATGGCTACACCTTC.

This clone was counted once. The chain has TRBV7-9 and TRBJ2-5; D possibly corresponds to TRBD1 (6 bases). Trimming stripped 7 bases from V and 4 bases from J, with 13 bases between. This CDR3 has 13 residues. Germline V gives CDR1 SEHNR, CDR2 FQNEAQ (reference sequence). The CDR3 nucleotides read TGTGCCAGCACATACAGGGTGGGAGAGACCCAGTACTTC. This translates into CASTYRVGETQYF.

V usage is TRBV30 and J usage is TRBJ2-7; 12 bases agree with TRBD2. The junction had 11 bases not matched to a gene; V was cut back by 4 bases and J by 7 bases. The CDR3 runs to 15 residues. Germline CDR1 reads GTSNPN; CDR2 reads SVGIG (reference sequence). The CDR3 is CAWKRGLAGLWEQYF. CDR3 in DNA: TGTGCCTGGAAACGGGGACTAGCGGGCCTTTGGGAGCAGTACTTC.

The chain is built from TRBV29-1 and TRBJ1-1, with 7 bases lining up with TRBD1. CDR1 is SQVTM, CDR2 ANQGSEA, per germline. CDR3 length: 14 amino acids. V lost 4 bases to trimming and J lost 1 base; unmatched junction nucleotides: 6. This CDR3 is CSVVGGQRNTEAFF. CDR3 nucleotides: TGCAGCGTTGTGGGGGGACAGAGGAACACTGAAGCTTTCTTT.

The chain couples TRBV11-1 to TRBJ2-7; 8 bases fit TRBD1. This CDR3 contains 15 residues. V lost 1 base and J lost 1; bases outside the gene matches: 3. Germline values: CDR1 SGHAT, CDR2 FQDESV (reference sequence). The CDR3 is CASSLGTGPSYEQYF. The CDR3 DNA reads as TGTGCCAGCAGCTTAGGGACAGGGCCTTCCTACGAGCAGTACTTC.

A word on this clone: The same CDR3 can be traced to other DNA sequences in this sample. The chain carries TRBV15 and TRBJ2-3; no reliable D call. The CDR3 covers 14 residues. Trimming took 1 base from V and 1 from J, leaving 6 bases between them. From germline, CDR1 is LNHNV and CDR2 YYDKDF (reference sequence). In DNA form, the CDR3 reads TGTGCCACCAGCAGAGGTGCGGGCACAGATACGCAGTATTTT. Residues: CATSRGAGTDTQYF.

The chain has TRBV7-9 and TRBJ2-3, with a possible D match to TRBD1 (6 bases). CDR1 and CDR2 (germline): SEHNR, FQNEAQ (reference sequence). Trimming removed 5 bases at V and 2 bases at J, with 14 bases between. This CDR3 spans 15 amino acids. DNA of the CDR3: TGTGCCAGCAGCCCCCAGGGGCCGATCACAGATACGCAGTATTTT. Protein product: CASSPQGPITDTQYF.

The chain joins TRBV7-9 to TRBJ2-7, with D possibly TRBD1 on 5 matching bases. Germline V gene sequence: CDR1 SEHNR, CDR2 FQNEAQ (reference sequence). With 4 bases removed from V and 3 bases from J, the gap between germline ends came to 16 bases. This CDR3 spans 15 amino acids. The CDR3 DNA reads as TGTGCCAGCAGCTCCAGCTCGACAGATGGCTACGAGCAGTACTTC. Its translation is CASSSSSTDGYEQYF.

J is TRBJ2-1 and V is TRBV25-1; 10 bases are shared with TRBD2. Losses at the gene ends were 6 bases for V and 5 bases for J; bases not matched to a gene: 4. Per the germline V gene, CDR1 is MGHDK and CDR2 is SYGVNS. This CDR3 comprises 14 residues. CDR3 region: CASRGLAMHNEQFF. DNA for the CDR3: TGTGCCAGCAGGGGACTAGCGATGCACAATGAGCAGTTCTTC.

This clone was seen only a few times. The chain combines TRBV9 with TRBJ1-5; D call uncertain. The V gene lost 4 bases and the J gene lost 5 bases, with 16 bases spanning the gap. Germline loops: CDR1 SGDLS, CDR2 YYNGEE. The CDR3 spans 15 residues. The CDR3 DNA sequence: TGTGCCAGCAGCCGTAGCGGGAGGACGGATCAGCCCCAGCATTTT. Amino acids: CASSRSGRTDQPQHF.